Given below is one T cell receptor (beta chain) in context. This sample stems from a study of beta chain features in type 1 diabetes. At the level of the study: On cell yields, gender and age, patients and healthy donors were similar.

Sequencing targeted expressed TCRB transcripts, as all isolated RNA had been reverse transcribed. Generated by immunoSEQ multiplex PCR, the TCRdb table keeps only in-frame clones and is missing some. The repertoire holds about 470,000 clones, over 25% seen once, with roughly 0.06% in the top ten. Per germline, CDR1 SGHDN and CDR2 FVKESK. V shed 1 base and J 7 bases; nucleotides not matched to a gene: 6. This CDR3 is 15 amino acids long. The chain links TRBV14 to TRBJ2-1; 8 nucleotides align to TRBD2. The TCR comes from a man between 18 and 35 years old in good health. The sample was naive CD4+ T cells from blood. CDR3 loop: CASSQAGGPGNEQFF. DNA for the CDR3: TGTGCCAGCAGCCAAGCGGGAGGGCCGGGGAATGAGCAGTTCTTC.